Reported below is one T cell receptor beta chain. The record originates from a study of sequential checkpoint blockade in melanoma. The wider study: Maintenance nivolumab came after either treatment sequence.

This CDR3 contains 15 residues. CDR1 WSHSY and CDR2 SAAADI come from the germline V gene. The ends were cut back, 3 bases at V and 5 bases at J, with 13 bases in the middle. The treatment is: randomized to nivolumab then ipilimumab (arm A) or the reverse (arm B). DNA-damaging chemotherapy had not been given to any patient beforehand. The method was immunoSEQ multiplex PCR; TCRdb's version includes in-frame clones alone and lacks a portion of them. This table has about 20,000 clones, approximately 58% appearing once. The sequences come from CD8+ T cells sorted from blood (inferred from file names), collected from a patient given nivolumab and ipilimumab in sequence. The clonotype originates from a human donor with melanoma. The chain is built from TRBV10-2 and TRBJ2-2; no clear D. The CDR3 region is CASSDVGLGTGELFF. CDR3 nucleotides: TGCGCCAGCAGTGACGTTGGGCTCGGAACCGGGGAGCTGTTTTTT.